This TCR beta chain was retrieved from a study of T cell repertoires in cytomegalovirus infection. Comment on this clonotype: The target antigen is unknown.

Via MiXCR, TCRdb re-called the reads, giving one row per CDR3 protein. The sample contains some 920,000 distinct CDR3 sequences, under 40% of which appear only once. The TCR was taken from a human donor in good health (CMV status not recorded). Some clones in this sample may be carry-over from other donors' samples. The source material was cultured CD8+ T cells from PBMCs, sampled from culture after CMV antigen stimulation.

CDR3 residues: CASREVAFDYNEQFF. CDR3 DNA sequence: TGTGCCAGCAGGGAAGTGGCGTTTGACTACAATGAGCAGTTCTTC. This chain links TRBV6-2 or TRBV6-3 with TRBJ2-1, with D unresolved. The CDR3 has 15 residues. The germline V gene encodes CDR1 MNHEY and CDR2 SVGEGT. Trimming cost V 6 bases and J 3 bases, with 15 bases left between them.